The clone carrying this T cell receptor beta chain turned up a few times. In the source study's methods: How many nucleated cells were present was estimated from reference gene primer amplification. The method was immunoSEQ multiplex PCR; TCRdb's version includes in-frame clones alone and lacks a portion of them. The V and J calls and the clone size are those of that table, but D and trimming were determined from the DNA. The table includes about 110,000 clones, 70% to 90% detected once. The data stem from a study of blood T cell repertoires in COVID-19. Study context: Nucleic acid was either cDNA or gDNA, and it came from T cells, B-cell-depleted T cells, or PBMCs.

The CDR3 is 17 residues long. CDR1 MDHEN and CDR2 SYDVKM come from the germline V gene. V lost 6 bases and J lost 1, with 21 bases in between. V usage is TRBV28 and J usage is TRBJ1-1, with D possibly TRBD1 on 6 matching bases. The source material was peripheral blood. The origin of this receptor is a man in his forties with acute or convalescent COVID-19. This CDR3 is CASRDRNIMLRNTEAFF. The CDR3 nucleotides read TGTGCCAGCAGAGACAGGAACATCATGTTGAGGAACACTGAAGCTTTCTTT.